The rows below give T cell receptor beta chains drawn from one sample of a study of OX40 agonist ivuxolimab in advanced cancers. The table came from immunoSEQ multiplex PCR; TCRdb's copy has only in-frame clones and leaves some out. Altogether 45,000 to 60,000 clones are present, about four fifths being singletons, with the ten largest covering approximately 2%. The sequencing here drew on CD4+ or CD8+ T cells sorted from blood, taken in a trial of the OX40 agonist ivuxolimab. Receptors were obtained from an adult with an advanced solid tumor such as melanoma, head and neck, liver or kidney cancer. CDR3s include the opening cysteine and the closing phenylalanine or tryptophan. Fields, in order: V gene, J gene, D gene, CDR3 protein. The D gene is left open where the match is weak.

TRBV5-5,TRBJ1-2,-,CASSLTGNYGYGYTF
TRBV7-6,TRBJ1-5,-,CASTRSSGVRQPQHF
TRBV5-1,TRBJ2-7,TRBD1,CASSLGTGNYEQYF
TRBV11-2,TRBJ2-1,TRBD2,CASSSWTSGRYNEQFF
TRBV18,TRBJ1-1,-,CASSPPVPDTNFNTEAFF
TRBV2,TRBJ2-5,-,CASRPGGALETQYF
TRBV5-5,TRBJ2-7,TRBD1,CASSSRTGVSSYEQYF
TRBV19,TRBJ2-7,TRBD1,CASTGGAGTYEQYF
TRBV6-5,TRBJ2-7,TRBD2,CASSRLAGAYEQYF
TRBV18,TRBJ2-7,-,CASSPVDRYYEQYF
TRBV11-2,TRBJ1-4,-,CASSPEFRGEEKLFF
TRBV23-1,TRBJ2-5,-,CASSHPGATQYF
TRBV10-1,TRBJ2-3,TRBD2,CASSEWTSGSTDTQYF
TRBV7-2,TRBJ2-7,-,CASSLALHNQGYEQYF
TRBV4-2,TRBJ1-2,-,CASSQEQGYYGYTF
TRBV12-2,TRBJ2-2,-,CASRRLAGGPLGRGAVF
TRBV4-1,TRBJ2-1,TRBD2,CASSQEAGLAGGSGGEQFF
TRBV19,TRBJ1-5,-,CASSPMKSGARQPQHF
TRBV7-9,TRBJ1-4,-,CASHQLSEKLFF
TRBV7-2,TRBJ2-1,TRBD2,CASSLVLAGGPGDEQFF
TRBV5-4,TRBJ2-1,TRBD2,CASSLGGLARHNEQFF
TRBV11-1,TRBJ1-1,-,CASTTVLLGNTEAFF
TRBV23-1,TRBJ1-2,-,CASSQSWQGNGYTF
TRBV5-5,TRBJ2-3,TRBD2,CASSSASGANTDTQYF
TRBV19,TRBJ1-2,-,CASSMVGLGYTF
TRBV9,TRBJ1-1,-,CASSWGHQNTEAFF
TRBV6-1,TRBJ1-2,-,CASRVLGYTF
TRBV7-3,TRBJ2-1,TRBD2,CASSLNPGGTNEQFF
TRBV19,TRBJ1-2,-,CASSIAGASGYTF
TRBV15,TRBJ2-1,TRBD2,CATSSWAASGRFGGNEQFF
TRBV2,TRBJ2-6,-,CASISGTGGANVLTF
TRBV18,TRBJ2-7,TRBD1,CASSLGTGNYEQYF